The 13 T cell receptor beta chains below come from one sample, sequenced in a study of response to subunit inactivated influenza vaccine. From the RT-PCR reads, TCRdb called clonotypes with MiXCR, one entry per CDR3 protein. The data contain fewer than 600,000 distinct CDR3 sequences, 7.2% of them singletons. Here the sequenced sample was PBMCs from blood, taken 23 months after vaccination. Receptor source: a man aged 45 to 70 who received an inactivated influenza vaccine.

This clonotype was picked up a small number of times. The chain has TRBV11-2 and TRBJ2-3, with 10 bases matching TRBD1. The CDR3 loop spans 14 amino acids. With V trimmed by 3 bases and J by 7 bases, 4 bases remained unmatched. Germline V gene lookup returns CDR1 SGHAT and CDR2 FQNNGV. CDR3 bases: TGTGCCAGCAGCTTCGACAGGGGGCTGCATACGCAGTATTTT. It encodes CASSFDRGLHTQYF.

A few counts support this clonotype. The chain links TRBV7-8 to TRBJ2-1; 12 bases agree with TRBD2. V shed 7 bases, J shed 6 bases, and the junction held 10 bases outside the gene matches. Germline V gives CDR1 SGHVS, CDR2 FQNEAQ. This CDR3 region has 16 residues. CDR3 region: CASTFPTSGGPNEQFF. CDR3 nucleotides: TGTGCCAGCACCTTCCCGACTAGCGGGGGACCCAATGAGCAGTTCTTC. The full variable domain, completed using reference TRBV7-8 and TRBJ2-1, is GAGVSQSPRYKVAKRGQDVALRCDPISGHVSLFWYQQALGQGPEFLTYFQNEAQLDKSGLPSDRFFAERPEGSVSTLKIQRTQQEDSAVYLCASTFPTSGGPNEQFFGPGTRLTVL.

V gene TRBV20-1 combines with J gene TRBJ2-3; a possible D gene is TRBD2 (6 bases). The V and J ends lost 6 bases and 2 bases respectively, with 12 bases between them. Germline CDR1 reads DFQATT; CDR2 reads SNEGSKA (reference sequence). This CDR3 spans 13 amino acids. The CDR3 nucleotides read TGCAGTGCCCCCCCGGGAGCCACAGATACGCAGTATTTT. This sequence encodes CSAPPGATDTQYF.

This clonotype turned up a few times. The rearrangement uses TRBV18 and TRBJ2-5; D is undetermined. The CDR3 extends over 16 amino acids. The germline V gene has CDR1 KGHSH and CDR2 LQKENI. Trimming cost V 0 bases and J 2 bases, with 13 bases left between them. The CDR3 is CASSPPMTTEQETQYF. The CDR3 bases are TGTGCCAGCTCACCACCCATGACGACGGAACAAGAGACCCAGTACTTC. The full variable domain, with the rest looked up from reference TRBV18 and TRBJ2-5, is NAGVMQNPRHLVRRRGQEARLRCSPMKGHSHVYWYRQLPEEGLKFMVYLQKENIIDESGMPKERFSAEFPKEGPSILRIQQVVRGDSAAYFCASSPPMTTEQETQYFGPGTRLLVL.

The table lists this clonotype with many counts. The chain is built from TRBV5-1 and TRBJ2-1; D could derive from TRBD1 or TRBD2 (6 bases each). V was pared by 0 bases and J by 1 base, with 8 bases between. CDR3 size: 15 residues. Germline assignment: CDR1 SGHRS and CDR2 YFSETQ. In nucleotides, the CDR3 is TGCGCCAGCAGCTTGGGCGGGACATCCTACAATGAGCAGTTCTTC. Encoded protein: CASSLGGTSYNEQFF.

This clonotype showed up many times. CDR3 DNA: TGCAGCGATGTCCGGGACGTTACATACAATGAGCAGTTCTTC. This codes for CSDVRDVTYNEQFF. The J gene is TRBJ2-1, the V gene TRBV29-1; D may correspond to TRBD1 or TRBD2 (5 bases each). This CDR3 region has 14 residues. Trimming left V 7 bases short and J 4 bases short, with 17 bases between. Germline assignment: CDR1 SQVTM and CDR2 ANQGSEA.

The V gene is TRBV7-2, the J gene TRBJ2-7; 13 positions agree with TRBD2. After removal of 5 bases from V and 3 bases from J, the junction contained 4 bases not matched to a gene. The CDR3 sequence is 15 residues long. Germline CDR1 reads SGHTA; CDR2 reads FQGNSA. This CDR3 reads CASSPGLAGIYEQYF. CDR3 in DNA: TGTGCCAGCAGCCCGGGACTAGCGGGAATCTACGAGCAGTACTTC.

The chain combines TRBV9 with TRBJ2-7; D is perhaps TRBD2 (6 bases). Trimming removed 3 bases from V and 6 bases from J, with 19 bases in between. The CDR3 spans 15 residues. Germline values: CDR1 SGDLS, CDR2 YYNGEE. The CDR3 loop reads CASSADWTTYSEQYF. DNA of the CDR3: TGTGCCAGCAGCGCCGATTGGACTACCTATAGCGAGCAGTACTTC.

The chain couples TRBV9 to TRBJ1-2, with TRBD1 matching over 7 bases. Germline loops: CDR1 SGDLS, CDR2 YYNGEE. This CDR3 is built from 15 residues. V shed 4 bases and J 4 bases; nucleotides not matched to a gene: 10. The CDR3 coding sequence is TGTGCCAGCAGCCCAGGGGACAGACCCTCCTATGGCTACACCTTC. Its protein is CASSPGDRPSYGYTF.

This clonotype was recorded a few times. The V and J genes are TRBV6-5 and TRBJ1-3; D possibly corresponds to TRBD1 (5 bases). CDR1 is MNHEY, CDR2 SVGAGI, per germline. The length of the CDR3 is 16 residues. Trimming took 0 bases from V and 5 from J, leaving 14 bases between them. The CDR3 sequence: CASSYSTAGSRNTIYF. Here the CDR3 DNA reads TGTGCCAGCAGTTACTCGACTGCAGGGTCCAGAAACACCATATATTTT.

This clonotype was picked up many times. V usage is TRBV7-2 and J usage is TRBJ1-5; D uncertain. Germline CDR1 is SGHTA and CDR2 is FQGNSA. There are 13 residues in the CDR3. V lost 0 bases and J 6 bases, leaving 6 bases between the germline ends. CDR3 nucleotides: TGTGCCAGCAGCTTAGCCTCGGGTCAGCCCCAGCATTTT. The encoded protein is CASSLASGQPQHF.

This clonotype was seen at least ten times. This chain connects TRBV4-3 to TRBJ2-7; either TRBD1 or TRBD2 may fit D (5 bases each). The germline V gene encodes CDR1 LGHNA and CDR2 YSLEER. V lost 0 bases to trimming and J lost 2 bases, with 11 bases between them. The CDR3 contains 15 residues. CDR3 protein: CASSQDGTAPYEQYF. CDR3 nucleotides: TGCGCCAGCAGCCAAGACGGGACCGCTCCCTACGAGCAGTACTTC.

This clonotype was counted many times. The chain employs TRBV28 and TRBJ1-1, with 7 bases fitting TRBD1. The V gene's germline CDR1 is MDHEN and CDR2 SYDVKM. The CDR3 is 13 residues long. V trimming: 9 bases; J trimming: 1 base; junction bases outside the gene matches: 5. CDR3 in amino acids: CASHQGGNTEAFF. DNA for the CDR3: TGTGCCAGTCACCAGGGGGGGAACACTGAAGCTTTCTTT.